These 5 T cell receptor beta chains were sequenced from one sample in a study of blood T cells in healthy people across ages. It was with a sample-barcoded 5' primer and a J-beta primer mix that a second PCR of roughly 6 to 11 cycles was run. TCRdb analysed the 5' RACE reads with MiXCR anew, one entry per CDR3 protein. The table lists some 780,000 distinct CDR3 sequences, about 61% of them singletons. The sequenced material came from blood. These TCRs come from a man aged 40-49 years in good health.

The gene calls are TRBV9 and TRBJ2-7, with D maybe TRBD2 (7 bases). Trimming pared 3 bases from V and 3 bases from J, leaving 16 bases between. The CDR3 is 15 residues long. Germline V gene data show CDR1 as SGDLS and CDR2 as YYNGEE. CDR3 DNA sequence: TGTGCCAGCAGCGCTGAAGGGGGGGCACTCTACGAGCAGTACTTC. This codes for CASSAEGGALYEQYF.

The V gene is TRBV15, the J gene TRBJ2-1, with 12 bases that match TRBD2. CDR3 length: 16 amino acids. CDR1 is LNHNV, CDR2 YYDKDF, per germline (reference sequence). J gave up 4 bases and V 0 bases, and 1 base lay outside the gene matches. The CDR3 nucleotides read TGTGCCACCAGCAGAGATACTAGCGGGGGGTACAATGAGCAGTTCTTC. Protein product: CATSRDTSGGYNEQFF. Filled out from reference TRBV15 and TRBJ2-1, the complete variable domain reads DAMVIQNPRYQVTQFGKPVTLSCSQTLNHNVMYWYQQKSSQAPKLLFHYYDKDFNNEADTPDNFQSRRPNTSFCFLDIRSPGLGDTAMYLCATSRDTSGGYNEQFFGPGTRLTVL.

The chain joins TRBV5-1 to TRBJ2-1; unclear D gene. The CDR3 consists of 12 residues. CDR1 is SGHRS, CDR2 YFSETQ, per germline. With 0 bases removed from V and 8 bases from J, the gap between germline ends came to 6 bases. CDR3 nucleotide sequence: TGCGCCAGCAGCTTGGGTCAGCATGAGCAGTTCTTC. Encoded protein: CASSLGQHEQFF. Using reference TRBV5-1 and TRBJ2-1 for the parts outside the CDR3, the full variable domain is KAGVTQTPRYLIKTRGQQVTLSCSPISGHRSVSWYQQTPGQGLQFLFEYFSETQRNKGNFPGRFSGRQFSNSRSEMNVSTLELGDSALYLCASSLGQHEQFFGPGTRLTVL.

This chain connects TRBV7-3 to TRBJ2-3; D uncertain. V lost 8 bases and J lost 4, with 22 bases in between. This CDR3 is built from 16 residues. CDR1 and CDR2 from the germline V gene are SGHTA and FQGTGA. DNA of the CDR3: TGTGCCAGCGCTTACCGAGCAACCATACCCCCAGATACGCAGTATTTT. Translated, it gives CASAYRATIPPDTQYF.

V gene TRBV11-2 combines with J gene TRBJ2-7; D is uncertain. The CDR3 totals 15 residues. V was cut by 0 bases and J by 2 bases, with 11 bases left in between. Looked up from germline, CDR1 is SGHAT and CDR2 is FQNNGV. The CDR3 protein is CASSLESRATYEQYF. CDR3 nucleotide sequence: TGTGCCAGCAGCTTAGAATCACGGGCAACCTACGAGCAGTACTTC.